The 4 T cell receptor beta chains below come from one sample, sequenced in a study of blood T cell repertoires in COVID-19. Clones were read by immunoSEQ multiplex PCR, and TCRdb kept only the in-frame ones, dropping some. The sample shows roughly 150,000 clones, approximately 86% of them seen only once. The sequencing sample was made of peripheral blood. The receptors were sampled from a woman in her seventies with acute or convalescent COVID-19.

V is TRBV2 and J is TRBJ2-1; 15 bases align to TRBD2. Trimming took 7 bases from V and 3 from J; bases not matched to a gene: 7. Germline assignment: CDR1 SNHLY and CDR2 FYNNEI. This CDR3 has 17 residues. The CDR3, as DNA: TGTGCCAGCAAGATCGGACTAGCGGGGGGGATCTACAATGAGCAGTTCTTC. Its protein product is CASKIGLAGGIYNEQFF.

The genes are TRBV2 and TRBJ1-2; tentatively, D is TRBD1 (5 bases). This CDR3 spans 14 amino acids. Germline CDR1 reads SNHLY; CDR2 reads FYNNEI. V shed 3 bases and J shed 1 base, with 9 bases lying between them. CDR3 sequence: CASSEGGVNYGYTF. The CDR3 coding sequence is TGTGCCAGCAGTGAGGGGGGGGTTAACTATGGCTACACCTTC.

V is TRBV10-3 and J is TRBJ1-5; D call uncertain. There are 15 residues in the CDR3. V lost 3 bases to trimming and J lost 0 bases, with 9 bases between them. The germline V gene encodes CDR1 ENHRY and CDR2 SYGVKD. CDR3 coding DNA: TGTGCCATCAGTGATGAAGCTATTAGCAATCAGCCCCAGCATTTT. Amino acids: CAISDEAISNQPQHF.

V and J are TRBV3-1 (or the pseudogene TRBV3-2) and TRBJ1-4; TRBD1 is a possible D gene (6 bases). The CDR3 runs 14 residues. CDR1 is LGHDT, CDR2 YNNKEL, per germline (reference sequence). Trimming took off 4 bases at V and 3 bases at J, with 9 bases between the two ends. The CDR3 spells CASSPRQANEKLFF. For the CDR3, the DNA is TGTGCCAGCAGCCCCCGACAGGCTAATGAAAAACTGTTTTTT.